This is a list of T cell receptor beta chains from one sample in a study of T cells in Graves' hyperthyroidism and ophthalmopathy. TCRdb re-called the multiplex PCR reads with MiXCR, one entry per CDR3 protein. The sample includes under 500,000 distinct CDR3 sequences, 11% to 15% seen only once; the top ten take under 30%. The material sequenced was blood. These receptors were obtained from a man aged 50 or older with Graves' ophthalmopathy. The CDR3 runs from the conserved cysteine through the conserved F or W. D genes are given only for firm matches. A clone size is listed for some rows: how often the clone was seen (once, few, many), or a class if it is expanded.

CDR3 | DNA | D | size | J | V
CSGNSGTDTQYF | TGCAGCGGGAACAGTGGCACAGATACGCAGTATTTT | - | few | TRBJ2-3 | TRBV29-1
CASEGLSEQFF | TGTGCCAGTGAGGGCCTCAGTGAGCAGTTCTTC | - | few | TRBJ2-1 | TRBV19
CASSPPLAGSYNEQFF | TGTGCCAGCTCACCACCGCTAGCGGGGTCCTACAATGAGCAGTTCTTC | TRBD2 | many | TRBJ2-1 | TRBV18
CASTRDYKILQETQYF | TGTGCCAGCACCAGGGACTATAAGATCCTTCAAGAGACCCAGTACTTC | TRBD2 | many | TRBJ2-5 | TRBV2
CASSPRMGRHSYEQYF | TGTGCCAGCAGTCCTCGCATGGGGAGGCACTCCTACGAGCAGTACTTC | - | many | TRBJ2-7 | TRBV27
CASSLGGTDVGNTIYF | TGCGCCAGCAGCTTGGGAGGGACAGACGTAGGAAACACCATATATTTT | TRBD1 | few | TRBJ1-3 | TRBV5-1
CSARDGLAGVYEQYF | TGCAGTGCTAGAGATGGTCTAGCGGGAGTGTACGAGCAGTACTTC | TRBD2 | many | TRBJ2-7 | TRBV20-1
CSYTRGQGAGGYTF | TGCAGTTACACCAGAGGCCAGGGGGCCGGTGGCTACACCTTC | TRBD1 | - | TRBJ1-2 | TRBV20-1
CASSRTAELANYGYTF | TGTGCCAGCTCGCGGACGGCTGAGTTAGCTAACTATGGCTACACCTTC | - | many | TRBJ1-2 | TRBV18
CSALLAGGSDTGELFF | TGCAGTGCTCTATTAGCGGGAGGGAGTGACACCGGGGAGCTGTTTTTT | TRBD2 | few | TRBJ2-2 | TRBV20-1
CASSLAGLTNTGELFF | TGTGCCAGCAGCTTGGCGGGACTAACGAACACCGGGGAGCTGTTTTTT | TRBD2 | - | TRBJ2-2 | TRBV5-4
CASSDSGTTQYF | TGTGCCAGCAGCGACTCAGGGACAACGCAGTATTTT | - | many | TRBJ2-3 | TRBV3-1
CASSLVQGVTGELFF | TGTGCCAGCAGCTTAGTACAGGGTGTCACCGGGGAGCTGTTTTTT | - | many | TRBJ2-2 | TRBV7-6
CASRRGNTEAFF | TGTGCCAGCAGGAGGGGGAACACTGAAGCTTTCTTT | - | - | TRBJ1-1 | TRBV27
CSARDFGTSIYNEQFF | TGCAGTGCTAGAGATTTTGGGACTTCGATCTACAATGAGCAGTTCTTC | - | - | TRBJ2-1 | TRBV20-1
CAWSVRNEQFF | TGTGCCTGGAGTGTACGCAATGAGCAGTTCTTC | - | many | TRBJ2-1 | TRBV30
CASSSRSTSGSLDTQYF | TGTGCTAGCAGCTCCCGCTCGACTAGCGGGAGTTTAGATACGCAGTATTTT | TRBD2 | - | TRBJ2-3 | TRBV7-7
CASSIPQGGLVTEAFF | TGTGCCAGCAGCATACCCCAGGGGGGTCTCGTCACTGAAGCTTTCTTT | TRBD1 | many | TRBJ1-1 | TRBV9
CASSQTLEQFF | TGTGCCAGCAGTCAGACTCTCGAGCAGTTCTTC | - | few | TRBJ2-1 | TRBV12-3/TRBV12-4
CSARVGTDTDTQYF | TGCAGTGCTAGAGTGGGGACAGACACAGATACGCAGTATTTT | TRBD1 | many | TRBJ2-3 | TRBV20-1
CAISESSGSHEQFF | TGTGCCATCAGTGAGTCTAGCGGGAGCCATGAGCAGTTCTTC | TRBD2 | many | TRBJ2-1 | TRBV10-3
CASSLPGTGNQPQHF | TGTGCCAGCAGTCTTCCCGGGACAGGCAATCAGCCCCAGCATTTT | TRBD1 | - | TRBJ1-5 | TRBV28
CSARTEKETQYF | TGCAGTGCTAGGACGGAAAAAGAGACCCAGTACTTC | - | - | TRBJ2-5 | TRBV20-1
CASSQVTSEQETQYF | TGCGCCAGCAGCCAAGTTACTAGCGAGCAAGAGACCCAGTACTTC | TRBD2 | many | TRBJ2-5 | TRBV4-1
CASSYSGSGDFEQFF | TGTGCCAGCAGTTACTCTGGTAGCGGCGATTTTGAGCAGTTCTTC | - | many | TRBJ2-1 | TRBV6-2/TRBV6-3
CASSPGQGTYYEQYF | TGCGCCAGCAGCCCCGGACAGGGGACTTACTACGAGCAGTACTTC | TRBD1 | few | TRBJ2-7 | TRBV11-2
CASSRWDTSTETQYF | TGTGCCAGCAGCCGTTGGGACACCTCTACCGAGACCCAGTACTTC | - | - | TRBJ2-5 | TRBV5-6
CAIRRREGFGGELFF | TGTGCCATCAGACGGCGGGAGGGCTTCGGCGGGGAGCTGTTTTTT | TRBD2 | - | TRBJ2-2 | TRBV10-3
CASSSSGRARTGELFF | TGCGCCAGCAGCTCTAGCGGGAGGGCCCGGACCGGGGAGCTGTTTTTT | TRBD2 | few | TRBJ2-2 | TRBV4-1
CASSYGVSIGSSEKLFF | TGTGCCAGCAGTTACGGGGTTTCGATCGGGAGTAGTGAAAAACTGTTTTTT | - | many | TRBJ1-4 | TRBV6-6
CASSEGAGPQETQYF | TGTGCCAGCAGTGAAGGAGCGGGACCTCAAGAGACCCAGTACTTC | TRBD2 | - | TRBJ2-5 | TRBV25-1
CASSPRGGGLGYTF | TGTGCCAGCAGTCCTCGAGGGGGGGGGCTTGGCTACACCTTC | - | - | TRBJ1-2 | TRBV27
CASSIGQGWAEIIQYF | TGTGCCAGCAGTATCGGACAGGGATGGGCTGAAATCATTCAGTACTTC | TRBD1 | many | TRBJ2-4 | TRBV6-1
CSVEMGAGPGELFF | TGCAGCGTTGAAATGGGGGCCGGTCCCGGGGAGCTGTTTTTT | - | few | TRBJ2-2 | TRBV29-1
CSATTSGRSNEQFF | TGCAGTGCCACGACTAGCGGGAGATCCAATGAGCAGTTCTTC | TRBD2 | - | TRBJ2-1 | TRBV20-1